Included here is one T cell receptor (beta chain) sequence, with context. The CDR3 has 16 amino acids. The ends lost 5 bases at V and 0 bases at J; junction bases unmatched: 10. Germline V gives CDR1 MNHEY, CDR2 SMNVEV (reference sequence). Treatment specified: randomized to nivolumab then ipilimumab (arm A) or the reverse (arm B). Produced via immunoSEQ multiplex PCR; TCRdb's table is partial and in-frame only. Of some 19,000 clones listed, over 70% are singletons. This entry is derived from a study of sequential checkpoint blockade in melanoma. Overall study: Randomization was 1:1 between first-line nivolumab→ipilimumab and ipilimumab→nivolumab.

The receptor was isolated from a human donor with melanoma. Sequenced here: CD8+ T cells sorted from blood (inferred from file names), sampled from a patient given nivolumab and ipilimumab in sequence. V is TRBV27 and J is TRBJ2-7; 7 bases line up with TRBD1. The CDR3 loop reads CASSMRQGSISYEQYF. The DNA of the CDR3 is TGTGCCAGCAGTATGAGACAGGGATCAATCTCCTACGAGCAGTACTTC.